These T cell receptor beta chains were read from a single sample in a study of PD-1 blockade in classical Hodgkin lymphoma. The method was immunoSEQ multiplex PCR; TCRdb's version includes in-frame clones alone and lacks a portion of them. The sample lists roughly 56,000 clones, about 90% occurring once. The source was peripheral blood mononuclear cells (PBMCs), collected before the fourth cycle of nivolumab. The source of these receptors is a human donor with classical Hodgkin lymphoma. Both conserved end residues are part of each CDR3. The D gene is left open where the match is weak. Size is omitted from some rows. Given values are once, few, many or a class for expanded clones.

d_call	v_call	j_call	clone_size	cdr3_length	cdr3_aa	cdr3_nt
.	TRBV28	TRBJ2-7	once	13	CASTSGGTYEQYF	TGTGCCAGCACCTCCGGGGGCACCTACGAGCAGTACTTC
.	TRBV5-1	TRBJ2-3	.	13	CASRVVGTDTQYF	TGCGCCTCCCGGGTTGTGGGCACAGATACGCAGTATTTT
.	TRBV30	TRBJ1-2	.	11	CAWSIRDGYTF	TGTGCCTGGAGTATCAGGGACGGCTACACCTTC
TRBD1	TRBV5-1	TRBJ2-2	.	16	CASTSRGLGNTGELFF	TGCGCCAGCACGTCCAGGGGGCTGGGGAACACCGGGGAGCTGTTTTTT
.	TRBV21-1	TRBJ2-3	.	15	CRHGNSPPCTDTQYF	TGTCGGCACGGGAACAGTCCACCTTGCACAGATACGCAGTATTTT
TRBD1	TRBV5-1	TRBJ1-1	.	13	CASSLPGQGLAFF	TGCGCCAGCAGCTTGCCGGGACAGGGGTTAGCTTTCTTT
.	TRBV28	TRBJ1-2	.	14	CASRGAGRVHGYTF	TGTGCCAGCAGGGGCGCAGGGCGGGTGCATGGCTACACCTTC
TRBD2	TRBV10-2	TRBJ2-1	once	15	CASSEGTSGGNEQFF	TGCGCCAGCAGTGAAGGGACTAGCGGGGGGAATGAGCAGTTCTTC
.	TRBV5-1	TRBJ1-4	.	16	CASSLEVIGQGGKLFF	TGCGCCAGCAGCTTGGAGGTGATTGGTCAGGGCGGAAAACTGTTTTTT
.	TRBV6-6	TRBJ1-1	.	10	CASSRAEAFF	TGTGCCAGCAGCCGGGCCGAAGCTTTCTTT
TRBD2	TRBV27	TRBJ2-1	.	14	CASRVGGGNNEQFF	TGTGCCAGCAGGGTGGGCGGGGGGAACAATGAGCAGTTCTTC
.	TRBV13	TRBJ1-3	.	13	CASSHRAGNTIYF	TGTGCCAGCTCTCATAGAGCCGGAAACACCATATATTTT
.	TRBV19	TRBJ1-6	.	19	CASSLLLRGDPLMNSPLHF	TGTGCCAGTAGTCTCCTCCTGCGGGGGGATCCCCTGATGAATTCACCCCTCCACTTT
TRBD2	TRBV27	TRBJ2-2	.	16	CASSLQGGWDTGELFF	TGTGCCAGCAGTCTTCAGGGAGGGTGGGACACCGGGGAGCTGTTTTTT
TRBD2	TRBV5-1	TRBJ2-3	.	17	CASSSGSGGVGTDTQYF	TGCGCCAGCAGCTCAGGAAGCGGGGGGGTCGGCACAGATACGCAGTATTTT
.	TRBV28	TRBJ1-6	.	15	CASSGWDGYNSPLHF	TGTGCCAGCAGTGGGTGGGACGGTTATAATTCACCCCTCCACTTT
TRBD1	TRBV5-1	TRBJ1-1	.	16	CASSLTGQLSNTEAFF	TGCGCCAGCAGCTTGACGGGACAGTTAAGCAACACTGAAGCTTTCTTT
.	TRBV30	TRBJ1-5	.	21	CAWTMVSRTPSRHITIQPQHF	TGTGCCTGGACGATGGTCTCGAGGACGCCTTCCCGCCATATTACGATCCAGCCCCAGCATTTT